The 3 T cell receptor beta chains below all came from one sample that was sequenced in a study of spatial heterogeneity in lung cancer. As for time point: sample taken at primary tumor resection. Unsorted whole RNA from tumor, nontumor lung or frozen PBMC underwent sequencing. One entry per CDR3 protein results from TCRdb running MiXCR on the 5' RACE reads. Counted here are nearly 15,000 distinct CDR3 sequences, over 6.5% occurring once; the ten biggest clones make up 33%. Sequenced here: PBMCs, sampled at surgery. These receptors were obtained from a female donor with early-stage non-small cell lung cancer.

This clonotype appeared a few times. The V call is TRBV24-1, the J call TRBJ2-1; TRBD2 agrees at 9 bases. The CDR3 totals 16 residues. Germline loops: CDR1 KGHDR, CDR2 SFDVKD. The V and J ends lost 4 bases and 3 bases, in that order; junction bases with no gene match: 6. The CDR3 bases are TGTGCCACCAGTGACCTTAGCGGGGGAAACTACAATGAGCAGTTCTTC. Encoded protein: CATSDLSGGNYNEQFF.

This clonotype was observed at least ten times. V and J are TRBV20-1 and TRBJ1-5; no definite D call. This CDR3 is 14 amino acids long. Germline lookup yields CDR1 DFQATT and CDR2 SNEGSKA (reference sequence). V lost 0 bases and J 0 bases, leaving 6 bases between the germline ends. CDR3 sequence: CSARDTNSNQPQHF. In DNA, the CDR3 is TGCAGTGCTAGAGACACCAATAGCAATCAGCCCCAGCATTTT.

This clonotype has at least ten counts. This rearrangement joins TRBV27 to TRBJ2-1, with 7 nucleotides matching TRBD1. J gave up 2 bases and V 3 bases, and 4 bases lay outside the gene matches. This CDR3 has 15 amino acids. Germline V lookup: CDR1 MNHEY, CDR2 SMNVEV (reference sequence). CDR3 nucleotide sequence: TGTGCCAGCAGTTTGAGGACAGGAGCCTACAATGAGCAGTTCTTC. Protein: CASSLRTGAYNEQFF.